The clone carrying this T cell receptor (beta chain) was found many times. These data come from a study of human T cells and chemical hapten exposure. Study summary: Reading of the patch tests, which applied 0.01% DPC to the upper back, occurred at 6 days. Variability of per-sample TCR yields stemmed mainly from small differences in pooled library volume.

Time point of the sample: pre-sensitization, week 0. Treatment specified: therapeutic diphenylcyclopropenone sensitization with weekly scalp DPC. Sequencing started from total RNA isolated from unfractionated whole blood. V was pared by 5 bases and J by 0 bases, with 13 bases between. Germline CDR1 is SEHNR and CDR2 is FQNEAQ (reference sequence). The CDR3 sequence is 15 residues long. TCRdb called the RACE reads again in MiXCR, with one record for every CDR3 protein. The data hold a few hundred thousand distinct CDR3 sequences, with 5.5% observed a single time. The receptor comes from a woman aged 18-29 years with alopecia areata. Some clones in this sample may be carry-over from other donors' samples. This sequence joins TRBV7-9 and TRBJ1-2; D is unclear. The sequences come from whole blood, collected in connection with sensitization to the hapten diphenylcyclopropenone (DPC). This CDR3 is CASSPGPATNYGYTF. In DNA form, the CDR3 reads TGTGCCAGCAGCCCCGGCCCGGCCACTAACTATGGCTACACCTTC.